The 32 T cell receptor beta chains in this list originate from one sample, sequenced in a study of control samples from healthy donors and cancer patients. Assay used: immunoSEQ multiplex PCR; TCRdb lists only in-frame clones, some missing. The data hold 90,000 to 100,000 clones, with around three quarters observed a single time. Sequencing used blood. All receptors come from a woman in her twenties or thirties in good health.

By share, this clone counts as medium-sized (0.01 to 0.1%). The chain's CDR3 is CASSHLNTEAFF. CDR3 nucleotide sequence: TGTGCCAGCAGCCACTTGAACACTGAAGCTTTCTTT. This rearrangement joins TRBV3-1 (or the pseudogene TRBV3-2) to TRBJ1-1; D remains ambiguous. The germline V and J ends were trimmed by 3 bases and 0 bases, with 2 bases remaining between them. Germline CDR1 is LGHDT and CDR2 is YNNKEL (reference sequence). There are 12 residues in the CDR3.

The CDR3 sequence is CASSPRTGWSYEQYF. CDR3 DNA sequence: TGTGCCAGCAGCCCCCGGACAGGGTGGTCCTACGAGCAGTACTTC. The chain employs TRBV9 and TRBJ2-7, with TRBD1 matching 8 bases. The CDR3 spans 15 residues. Germline-derived CDR1 and CDR2 are SGDLS and YYNGEE. J lost 1 base, V lost 4 bases, and 7 bases had no gene match.

This clone was counted a single time. V gene TRBV6-2 or TRBV6-3 combines with J gene TRBJ1-2; the match to TRBD1 covers 9 bases. This CDR3 comprises 15 residues. Trimming cost V 5 bases and J 2 bases; bases outside gene matches: 6. Germline-derived CDR1 and CDR2 are MNHEY and SVGEGT. CDR3 sequence (DNA): TGTGCCAGCAGTGGGACCGGGACAGGGAACTATGGCTACACCTTC. Amino acids: CASSGTGTGNYGYTF.

J is TRBJ2-3 and V is TRBV6-5; 9 bases line up with TRBD2. The germline gives CDR1 MNHEY, CDR2 SVGAGI. V lost 7 bases to trimming and J lost 8 bases; unmatched junction nucleotides: 10. The CDR3 has 14 residues. The CDR3: CASTTRGGRGTQYF. CDR3 bases: TGTGCCAGCACTACGCGGGGGGGACGAGGTACGCAGTATTTT.

The gene calls are TRBV18 and TRBJ2-1; 10 bases agree with TRBD2. The CDR3 runs 16 residues. Germline-derived CDR1 and CDR2 are KGHSH and LQKENI. Germline trimming cut 3 bases from V and 6 bases from J; bases unmatched to any gene: 8. The CDR3 DNA sequence: TGTGCCAGCTCACCGATTAGCGGGGGGCCCCTCAATGAGCAGTTCTTC. Its translation is CASSPISGGPLNEQFF. The full variable domain, its missing parts supplied by reference TRBV18 and TRBJ2-1, is NAGVMQNPRHLVRRRGQEARLRCSPMKGHSHVYWYRQLPEEGLKFMVYLQKENIIDESGMPKERFSAEFPKEGPSILRIQQVVRGDSAAYFCASSPISGGPLNEQFFGPGTRLTVL.

The CDR3 region is CSASDLAGVGSTDTQYF. CDR3 nucleotides: TGCAGTGCTAGTGATCTAGCGGGGGTAGGCAGCACAGATACGCAGTATTTT. This chain links TRBV20-1 with TRBJ2-3; 10 bases are shared with TRBD2. Germline CDR1 DFQATT, CDR2 SNEGSKA (reference sequence). This CDR3 has 17 amino acids. The ends lost 3 bases at V and 0 bases at J; junction bases unmatched: 9.

The chain employs TRBV5-4 and TRBJ2-1, with a weak D call TRBD1 (6 bases). V shed 5 bases and J shed 0 bases, with 15 bases lying between them. The CDR3 runs 16 residues. Germline V gene sequence: CDR1 SGHNT, CDR2 YYREEE (reference sequence). CDR3 in amino acids: CASRLDRDNSYNEQFF. The CDR3 DNA follows: TGTGCCAGCAGGCTAGACCGGGACAACTCCTACAATGAGCAGTTCTTC.

The V gene is TRBV30, the J gene TRBJ1-2; 9 bases are a match to TRBD1. Trimming cost V 8 bases and J 7 bases; bases outside gene matches: 8. Germline assignment: CDR1 GTSNPN and CDR2 SVGIG (reference sequence). This CDR3 has 12 amino acids. For the CDR3, the DNA is TGTGCCGCCAACAGGGGGCCTGGTGGCTACACCTTC. As protein: CAANRGPGGYTF. Combining the CDR3 with reference TRBV30 and TRBJ1-2 gives the whole variable domain SQTIHQWPATLVQPVGSPLSLECTVEGTSNPNLYWYRQAAGRGLQLLFYSVGIGQISSEVPQNLSASRPQDRQFILSSKKLLLSDSGFYLCAANRGPGGYTFGSGTRLTVV.

The rearrangement joins TRBV11-2 to TRBJ2-7, with 9 bases aligning to TRBD1. Germline CDR1 is SGHAT and CDR2 is FQNNGV. This CDR3 is built from 14 residues. V trimming: 4 bases; J trimming: 7 bases; junction bases outside the gene matches: 8. The CDR3 loop reads CASSSRQGEEEQYF. The CDR3 DNA sequence: TGTGCCAGCAGCTCGAGACAGGGGGAGGAAGAGCAGTACTTC.

The genes are TRBV7-8 and TRBJ2-1, with D perhaps TRBD1 or TRBD2 (6 bases each). Trimming removed 5 bases at V and 6 bases at J, with 23 bases between. The germline V gene has CDR1 SGHVS and CDR2 FQNEAQ. This CDR3 region has 17 residues. CDR3 amino acids: CASSPPSRAGEVNEQFF. The CDR3 DNA reads as TGTGCCAGCAGCCCTCCCTCCCGAGCAGGGGAGGTCAATGAGCAGTTCTTC.

This clone was seen just once. This chain connects TRBV24-1 to TRBJ2-2; a possible D gene is TRBD1 (6 bases). Per germline, CDR1 KGHDR and CDR2 SFDVKD. V lost 0 bases and J 6 bases, leaving 13 bases between the germline ends. The CDR3 has 16 residues. CDR3 nucleotides: TGTGCCACCAGTGATTTGGCGCAGGGGATACCCGGGGAGCTGTTTTTT. Protein: CATSDLAQGIPGELFF.

This clone was counted only a few times. The chain employs TRBV19 and TRBJ1-5; D perhaps matches TRBD1 (5 bases). V lost 5 bases, J lost 3 bases, and 11 bases lay in between. Germline V gene data show CDR1 as LNHDA and CDR2 as SQIVND (reference sequence). CDR3 length: 14 amino acids. CDR3 DNA sequence: TGTGCCAGTAGTTGGGGGGAGGCCAATCAGCCCCAGCATTTT. Residues: CASSWGEANQPQHF.

This clone was seen only a few times. V is TRBV10-1 and J is TRBJ2-3; D remains unclear. V lost 8 bases, J lost 2 bases, and 11 bases lay in between. This CDR3 contains 13 residues. Germline loops: CDR1 WNHNN, CDR2 SYGVQD (reference sequence). CDR3 DNA sequence: TGCGCCAGCGCCGACTGGGACACAGATACGCAGTATTTT. Protein: CASADWDTDTQYF.

The chain joins TRBV27 to TRBJ1-1; D is ambiguous. The V end lost 3 bases, the J end lost 3 bases, and 8 bases lay between the germline ends. Germline loops: CDR1 MNHEY, CDR2 SMNVEV (reference sequence). The CDR3 has 13 residues. The CDR3 DNA follows: TGTGCCAGCAGTTTTGGTGGGTACACTGAAGCTTTCTTT. It translates to CASSFGGYTEAFF.

The chain recombines TRBV27 with TRBJ2-7; 9 bases are a match to TRBD1. This CDR3 has 14 residues. The V gene's germline CDR1 is MNHEY and CDR2 SMNVEV (reference sequence). Losses at the gene ends were 6 bases for V and 1 base for J; bases not matched to a gene: 4. CDR3 protein: CASRWTGVSYEQYF. CDR3 DNA sequence: TGTGCCAGCAGATGGACAGGGGTATCCTACGAGCAGTACTTC.

The chain uses TRBV3-1 (or the pseudogene TRBV3-2) and TRBJ2-7; a weak D match, TRBD2 (6 bases). V shed 0 bases and J shed 5 bases, with 14 bases lying between them. Germline V gene sequence: CDR1 LGHDT, CDR2 YNNKEL (reference sequence). This CDR3 has 15 amino acids. This CDR3 is CASSQDVGGWDEQYF. Written as DNA, the CDR3 is TGTGCCAGCAGCCAAGATGTCGGGGGTTGGGACGAGCAGTACTTC.

The chain couples TRBV19 to TRBJ2-1; a possible D gene is TRBD2 (7 bases). With 3 bases removed from V and 6 bases from J, the gap between germline ends came to 18 bases. The CDR3 loop spans 16 amino acids. The germline gives CDR1 LNHDA, CDR2 SQIVND (reference sequence). CDR3 sequence reads: CASSIPGGTFPNEQFF. As DNA, the CDR3 is TGTGCCAGTAGTATTCCGGGGGGCACGTTCCCCAATGAGCAGTTCTTC.

This chain uses TRBV30 with TRBJ2-1, with a possible D match to TRBD2 (5 bases). Trimming stripped 0 bases from V and 4 bases from J, with 22 bases between. Germline loops: CDR1 GTSNPN, CDR2 SVGIG (reference sequence). The CDR3 is 18 residues long. The CDR3 DNA reads TGTGCCTGGAGTGTACAGAGGGCTGGCGCACGGAGGTACAATGAGCAGTTCTTC. Translation: CAWSVQRAGARRYNEQFF.

V gene TRBV2 combines with J gene TRBJ1-2; TRBD1 might be the D (5 bases). The CDR3 spans 15 residues. Germline CDR1 and CDR2: SNHLY and FYNNEI. V lost 3 bases and J 3 bases, leaving 14 bases between the germline ends. The DNA for the CDR3 is TGTGCCAGCAGTGACAGGGCCCGCCTTTACTATGGCTACACCTTC. This codes for CASSDRARLYYGYTF.

Comments on this clone: At the DNA level, this CDR3 is encoded by other sequences in the same sample as well. The rearrangement uses TRBV5-1 and TRBJ1-6; D might be TRBD1 (5 bases). Germline V gives CDR1 SGHRS, CDR2 YFSETQ. This CDR3 has 14 residues. V lost 0 bases and J 6 bases, leaving 7 bases between the germline ends. The CDR3, as DNA: TGCGCCAGCAGCTTGGGACAGCGTAATTCACCCCTCCACTTT. Its protein is CASSLGQRNSPLHF.

CDR3 bases: TGTGCCTGGAACCCGGGGCCCGGCCTGAACACTGAAGCTTTCTTT. This sequence encodes CAWNPGPGLNTEAFF. The chain carries TRBV30 and TRBJ1-1; tentative D call: TRBD1 (5 bases). The CDR3 has 15 amino acids. V was trimmed by 4 bases and J by 0 bases, leaving 15 bases between them. CDR1 is GTSNPN, CDR2 SVGIG, per germline (reference sequence). The whole variable domain, filled in from reference TRBV30 and TRBJ1-1, reads SQTIHQWPATLVQPVGSPLSLECTVEGTSNPNLYWYRQAAGRGLQLLFYSVGIGQISSEVPQNLSASRPQDRQFILSSKKLLLSDSGFYLCAWNPGPGLNTEAFFGQGTRLTVV.

This chain links TRBV27 with TRBJ1-5; D remains ambiguous. Trimming removed 0 bases from V and 9 bases from J, with 12 bases in between. CDR3 length equals 14 residues. CDR1 is MNHEY, CDR2 SMNVEV, per germline (reference sequence). The CDR3: CASSLSGPITPQHF. The CDR3 nucleotides read TGTGCCAGCAGTTTATCGGGTCCAATCACGCCCCAGCATTTT.

The chain is built from TRBV11-2 and TRBJ2-5, with TRBD2 as a possible D gene (5 bases). V shed 2 bases and J shed 3 bases, with 10 bases lying between them. CDR1 SGHAT and CDR2 FQNNGV come from the germline V gene. This CDR3 has 14 residues. The DNA for the CDR3 is TGTGCCAGCAGCTTACAGAGCGGAAAAGAGACCCAGTACTTC. This sequence encodes CASSLQSGKETQYF.

The chain is built from TRBV14 and TRBJ2-3; D remains ambiguous. Deletions cut 1 base from V and 1 base from J, with 9 bases between. The CDR3 extends over 15 amino acids. Germline V gene data show CDR1 as SGHDN and CDR2 as FVKESK. The CDR3 DNA follows: TGTGCCAGCAGCCAAGCCCTAACTCGCACAGATACGCAGTATTTT. This sequence encodes CASSQALTRTDTQYF.

In this sample, this clone turned up once. This chain links TRBV29-1 with TRBJ2-1; 9 nucleotides align to TRBD2. Germline CDR1 and CDR2: SQVTM and ANQGSEA. The trim removed 1 base at V and 9 bases at J, leaving 4 bases unmatched. This CDR3 is 13 amino acids long. This CDR3 reads CSVEGGGASEQFF. As DNA, the CDR3 is TGCAGCGTTGAAGGCGGGGGGGCTTCTGAGCAGTTCTTC.

The rearrangement uses TRBV2 and TRBJ2-2, with D perhaps TRBD2 (5 bases). The length of the CDR3 is 13 residues. V dropped 10 bases and J dropped 4 bases, with 13 bases sitting between them. CDR1 is SNHLY and CDR2 is FYNNEI in the germline V gene. This chain's CDR3 is CATGRGSTGELFF. In DNA, the CDR3 is TGTGCCACCGGACGGGGTTCCACCGGGGAGCTGTTTTTT.

The chain combines TRBV6-6 with TRBJ1-3, with TRBD1 identical over 7 bases. V shed 5 bases, J shed 0 bases, and the junction held 7 bases outside the gene matches. Germline CDR1 is MNHNY and CDR2 is SVGAGI (reference sequence). The CDR3 is made up of 16 amino acids. In nucleotides, the CDR3 is TGTGCCAGCAGTCCACCGGACAGGTCCTCTGGAAACACCATATATTTT. Its protein product is CASSPPDRSSGNTIYF.

The chain has TRBV28 and TRBJ1-4; D gene unclear. The germline V and J ends were trimmed by 5 bases and 4 bases, with 8 bases remaining between them. There are 13 residues in the CDR3. The germline CDR1 and CDR2 sequences are MDHEN and SYDVKM. The CDR3 spells CASSPDYNEKLFF. The DNA for the CDR3 is TGTGCCAGCAGTCCAGACTATAATGAAAAACTGTTTTTT. Variable domain in full (rest from reference TRBV28 and TRBJ1-4): DVKVTQSSRYLVKRTGEKVFLECVQDMDHENMFWYRQDPGLGLRLIYFSYDVKMKEKGDIPEGYSVSREKKERFSLILESASTNQTSMYLCASSPDYNEKLFFGSGTQLSVL.

This chain joins TRBV11-2 and TRBJ1-1; TRBD1 aligns across 7 bases. The germline gives CDR1 SGHAT, CDR2 FQNNGV. This CDR3 is 16 amino acids long. The ends lost 3 bases at V and 0 bases at J; junction bases unmatched: 7. The CDR3 sequence is CASSFQGGFMNTEAFF. Written as DNA, the CDR3 is TGTGCCAGCAGCTTCCAGGGGGGATTTATGAACACTGAAGCTTTCTTT.

V and J are TRBV7-2 and TRBJ2-6; no firm D call. The CDR3 totals 15 residues. The V gene's germline CDR1 is SGHTA and CDR2 FQGNSA. V dropped 5 bases and J dropped 1 base, with 9 bases sitting between them. DNA for the CDR3: TGTGCCAGCAGCGGTCGAGTGTCTGGGGCCAACGTCCTGACTTTC. It is translated as CASSGRVSGANVLTF.

The rearrangement links TRBV5-1 to TRBJ1-1; the match to TRBD1 covers 7 bases. This CDR3 spans 14 amino acids. With V trimmed by 4 bases and J by 0 bases, 3 bases remained unmatched. Germline lookup yields CDR1 SGHRS and CDR2 YFSETQ. CDR3 nucleotides: TGCGCCAGCAGCGTGACAGGGATGAACACTGAAGCTTTCTTT. It codes for CASSVTGMNTEAFF.

The chain couples TRBV10-3 to TRBJ1-2; the D gene is possibly TRBD1 (6 bases). This CDR3 region has 14 residues. The germline V gene encodes CDR1 ENHRY and CDR2 SYGVKD. The V end lost 2 bases, the J end lost 6 bases, and 13 bases lay between the germline ends. CDR3 region: CAISEGGASNGYTF. CDR3 sequence (DNA): TGTGCCATCAGTGAGGGGGGGGCGAGCAATGGCTACACCTTC.